The rows below give T cell receptor beta chains drawn from one sample of a study of T-cell reconstitution after alpha-beta-depleted transplantation in children. Each CDR3 protein gets one entry after TCRdb re-called the PCR reads with MiXCR. The sample holds over 300,000 distinct CDR3 sequences, 10% seen once. The sample here was PBMCs from the stem cell graft donor, taken from the stem cell graft. These receptors came from a human donor who donated a stem cell graft to a child with acute lymphoblastic leukemia. CDR3s include the opening cysteine and the closing phenylalanine or tryptophan. Each record gives: CDR3 DNA, CDR3 protein, V gene, clone size, D gene, J gene. The D gene is left open where the match is weak. Clone size is stated in some rows and not others, as once, few, many or a class when expanded.

TGTGCTAGTGGTTTCAACAGGGGGCCCGGGGAGCTGTTTTTT	CASGFNRGPGELFF	TRBV12-5	.	TRBD1	TRBJ2-2
TGCGCCAGCAGCCAAGATAGTGTGGGAGGATTTGATCGGCAGTACTTC	CASSQDSVGGFDRQYF	TRBV4-3	.	.	TRBJ2-7
TGCAGCGTGGAAAAGGGCTACGAGCAGTACTTC	CSVEKGYEQYF	TRBV29-1	.	.	TRBJ2-7
TGTGCCAGCAGCGTTTCCCCAGGACTAGCCCGCTCCTACGAGCAGTACTTC	CASSVSPGLARSYEQYF	TRBV9	few	TRBD2	TRBJ2-7
TGTGCCAGCAGTTTGGAACAGGGGACAGATACGCAGTATTTT	CASSLEQGTDTQYF	TRBV27	few	TRBD1	TRBJ2-3
TGCGCCAGCAGCCAGCGACAGCAAAATTCACCCCTCCACTTT	CASSQRQQNSPLHF	TRBV5-1	.	.	TRBJ1-6
TGTGCCAGCAGCACCCATGGCAGGGACGGGTTCTATGAGCAGTTCTTC	CASSTHGRDGFYEQFF	TRBV7-3	many	.	TRBJ2-1
TGCGCCAGCAGCCAACCTATCCGGGGTAGGCAAGAGACCCAGTACTTC	CASSQPIRGRQETQYF	TRBV4-1	.	.	TRBJ2-5
TGCGCCAGCAAGGGGAAAGCCTCCTACGAGCAGTACTTC	CASKGKASYEQYF	TRBV5-1	many	.	TRBJ2-7
TGCAGTGCTAGCCCAGTCTACAATGAGCAGTTCTTC	CSASPVYNEQFF	TRBV20-1	many	.	TRBJ2-1
TGTGCCAGCAGGACTGATAGCGGGACGCAGTATTTT	CASRTDSGTQYF	TRBV12-3/TRBV12-4	many	TRBD2	TRBJ2-3
TGTGCCAGCAGTCGCCTACTAGCGGGGGGCTCCTACAATGAGCAGTTCTTC	CASSRLLAGGSYNEQFF	TRBV12-3/TRBV12-4	few	TRBD2	TRBJ2-1
TGCAGCGTCCGGACTGCTGAAAAACTGTTTTTT	CSVRTAEKLFF	TRBV29-1	many	.	TRBJ1-4
TGTGCCAGCTCCAGACAGGGTAGCTACACCTTC	CASSRQGSYTF	TRBV7-9	many	TRBD1	TRBJ1-2
TGTGCCAGCAGTTACTCGAGGCCCCCTGATACAGGGGGGCAGTACTTC	CASSYSRPPDTGGQYF	TRBV6-5	many	TRBD1	TRBJ2-7
TGCAGTGCTCCCGGACGGAGCAATGAAAAACTGTTTTTT	CSAPGRSNEKLFF	TRBV20-1	.	.	TRBJ1-4
TGTGCCAGCAGTTTAGCGAACTTCGTAGATACGCAGTATTTT	CASSLANFVDTQYF	TRBV12-3/TRBV12-4	many	.	TRBJ2-3
TGTGCCAGCAGCTTAAATCCAGCGGGGAACTCCTACGAGCAGTACTTC	CASSLNPAGNSYEQYF	TRBV7-9	few	TRBD2	TRBJ2-7
TGTGCCACCAGTGACCCAGGGACCTACGAGCAGTACTTC	CATSDPGTYEQYF	TRBV24-1	.	.	TRBJ2-7
TGTGCCAGCAACTTAGCGGGAGAGGGCACAGATACGCAGTATTTT	CASNLAGEGTDTQYF	TRBV12-3/TRBV12-4	few	TRBD2	TRBJ2-3
TGCAGTGCTACCGTGGGACTAGCGCTTAGCACAGATACGCAGTATTTT	CSATVGLALSTDTQYF	TRBV20-1	.	TRBD2	TRBJ2-3
TGCAGCGTTGAATACCCCATGGGACGATGGGGTGATGAGCAGTTCTTC	CSVEYPMGRWGDEQFF	TRBV29-1	few	.	TRBJ2-1
TGCGCCAGCAGCTTGTATCAGGGCTCCAACCAAGAGACCCAGTACTTC	CASSLYQGSNQETQYF	TRBV5-1	.	.	TRBJ2-5
TGTGCCAGCAGATCGACAGGTGATGAAAAACTGTTTTTT	CASRSTGDEKLFF	TRBV28	.	.	TRBJ1-4
TGCAGTGCTGCCATGACTGGGGGAGTAATAGATACGCAGTATTTT	CSAAMTGGVIDTQYF	TRBV20-1	many	.	TRBJ2-3
TGTGCCAGCTCACCCCGGGACGTTGAGACCCAGTACTTC	CASSPRDVETQYF	TRBV18	.	.	TRBJ2-5
TGTGCCACCAGTGATCCGACTAGCAGCCACAATGAGCAGTTCTTC	CATSDPTSSHNEQFF	TRBV24-1	few	TRBD2	TRBJ2-1
TGTGCCGTACGGGGGGGACTACTTTACGAGCAGTACTTC	CAVRGGLLYEQYF	TRBV5-8	few	TRBD2	TRBJ2-7
TGTGCCAGCAGTTGGGGACCGGCGAACACCGGGGAGCTGTTTTTT	CASSWGPANTGELFF	TRBV7-3	many	.	TRBJ2-2
TGTGCCAGCAGATCCCCCGACAGCCAGAACACCGGGGAGCTGTTTTTT	CASRSPDSQNTGELFF	TRBV6-1	many	.	TRBJ2-2
TGTGCCAGCAGCCCGGACAGGGGGCGGAGAGCTTTCTTT	CASSPDRGRRAFF	TRBV5-8	.	TRBD1	TRBJ1-1
TGTGCCAGCAGCCGGACAGGGACCGGGGAGCTGTTTTTT	CASSRTGTGELFF	TRBV7-2	many	TRBD1	TRBJ2-2
TGTGCCAGCAGCTTAGGTGGGTTAGGGCTCCGCGAGCAGTACTTC	CASSLGGLGLREQYF	TRBV7-9	.	.	TRBJ2-7
TGTGCCAGCAGCTCGCGGACAGGCAGGACTGAAGCTTTCTTT	CASSSRTGRTEAFF	TRBV7-9	many	TRBD1	TRBJ1-1
TGCAGTGCCGATCGACAGGGAGCCTACGAGCAGTACTTC	CSADRQGAYEQYF	TRBV20-1	few	TRBD1	TRBJ2-7
TGTGCCAGCAGCTTCCTGGAGGGACTAGGGACAGATACGCAGTATTTT	CASSFLEGLGTDTQYF	TRBV7-9	.	TRBD2	TRBJ2-3
TGTGCCAGCAGTTCTCCGCATGCGGGAGGGGCCTACAATGAGCAGTTCTTC	CASSSPHAGGAYNEQFF	TRBV6-2/TRBV6-3	.	TRBD2	TRBJ2-1
TGTGCCAGCAGCTTAAAAACAGAGCCCTACCAAGAGACCCAGTACTTC	CASSLKTEPYQETQYF	TRBV7-9	few	.	TRBJ2-5
TGCGCCAGCAGCCAAGTTCAGGGGGGGATCCAAGAGACCCAGTACTTC	CASSQVQGGIQETQYF	TRBV4-1	few	.	TRBJ2-5
TGCAGTGCTCCCGAGGGGGGTAGAGGCTACACCTTC	CSAPEGGRGYTF	TRBV20-1	.	.	TRBJ1-2
.	CAIGSTLWQYF	TRBV10-3	.	.	TRBJ2-7
TGTGCCACCAGCTCAGGAGACAGGGACAACTATGGCTACACCTTC	CATSSGDRDNYGYTF	TRBV15	many	TRBD1	TRBJ1-2
TGCGCCAGCAGCTTGGCTCGGGCAGGGGGCGTCACAGATACGCAGTATTTT	CASSLARAGGVTDTQYF	TRBV5-1	few	TRBD1	TRBJ2-3
TGTGCCAGCAGTCCCACTAGTGCCGGGGAGCTGTTTTTT	CASSPTSAGELFF	TRBV28	few	.	TRBJ2-2
TGTGCCCGGGGATTCGTCCAGAGCTCCTACAATGAGCAGTTCTTC	CARGFVQSSYNEQFF	TRBV30	.	.	TRBJ2-1
TGCGCCAGCAGCCAAGGAGACTCAAGATACAATGAGCAGTTCTTC	CASSQGDSRYNEQFF	TRBV4-3	.	.	TRBJ2-1
TGTGCCAGCTGTTATGGACTAGCGGGACCCGACAGGCTAGAGACCCAGTACTTC	CASCYGLAGPDRLETQYF	TRBV12-3/TRBV12-4	few	TRBD2	TRBJ2-5
TGTGCCAGCAGCGTAGATTTTAGCTCTGGGGCCAACGTCCTGACTTTC	CASSVDFSSGANVLTF	TRBV9	many	.	TRBJ2-6
TGTGCCAGCAGTTACTCCATATCCGGGAGGCGCTCCTACAATGAGCAGTTCTTC	CASSYSISGRRSYNEQFF	TRBV6-2/TRBV6-3	.	TRBD2	TRBJ2-1
TGTGCCAGCAGTTTAGGAGGGTATGGTTACGAGCAGTACTTC	CASSLGGYGYEQYF	TRBV27	.	.	TRBJ2-7
TGCGCCAGCAGCCAAGCGGGGACGGGCAGGAATGAGCAGTTCTTC	CASSQAGTGRNEQFF	TRBV4-1	.	.	TRBJ2-1
TGCAGCGTCGAAGGGCCCTTAGCGGGCAATGAGCAGTTCTTC	CSVEGPLAGNEQFF	TRBV29-1	.	TRBD2	TRBJ2-1
TGTGCCAGTAGCGAGGACCTGAACACTGAAGCTTTCTTT	CASSEDLNTEAFF	TRBV19	.	.	TRBJ1-1
TGCGCCAGCAGCTTGACTCCAGGGAACACAGATACGCAGTATTTT	CASSLTPGNTDTQYF	TRBV5-1	.	.	TRBJ2-3
TGCGCCAGCCATAAGCGGGAGGCGGCCTACGAGCAGTACTTC	CASHKREAAYEQYF	TRBV4-1	few	TRBD2	TRBJ2-7
TGCAGTGCTAGAGACCTTGGGCAATCCTACGAGCAGTACTTC	CSARDLGQSYEQYF	TRBV20-1	many	.	TRBJ2-7
TGCGCCAGCAGCGTTTGGGGAGGAAACACCATATATTTT	CASSVWGGNTIYF	TRBV5-1	.	.	TRBJ1-3
TGCGCCAGCAGACGAGGGACAGGGGGCGCAACAGATACGCAGTATTTT	CASRRGTGGATDTQYF	TRBV5-1	.	TRBD1	TRBJ2-3
TGCAGTGCAGGTTTGCTCCCTAGCACAGATACGCAGTATTTT	CSAGLLPSTDTQYF	TRBV20-1	.	.	TRBJ2-3